This T cell receptor delta chain was sequenced in a study of fetal and pediatric gammadelta thymocytes (dated by TCRdb to 2022 to 2024). Broadly, across the study: To strengthen a single-cell study of gammadelta thymocyte development, the researchers used bulk gammadelta thymocyte repertoires that mixed previously published data with newly generated, unpublished data. To increase subject numbers and strengthen the CDR3 publicity analysis, bulk TCR repertoire data were added. The bulk gammadelta thymocyte repertoire set covered around 10 subjects in total, 3 fetal thymus donors and 7 pediatric thymus donors. Bulk gammadelta thymocyte repertoires combined previously published data (refs 27,28) with unpublished data.

Here V drops 0 bases and J drops 7 bases, and the junction holds 23 bases not matched to any gene. CDR3 length: 21 amino acids, cysteine to phenylalanine. Solely the CDR3 DNA is kept, with 63 bases framed from the first base. CDR1 and CDR2 were assigned from the germline V gene as TSWWSYY and QGS. For staining, thymocytes received Zombie NIR viability dye along with antibodies against CD3 (UCHT1), TCRgammadelta (11F2), TCRVgamma9 (IMMU360) and TCRVdelta2 (IMMU389). Bulk TRD and TRG CDR3 repertoires were generated separately from sorted Vgamma9Vdelta2 and nonVgamma9Vdelta2 gammadelta thymocytes of human fetal and pediatric thymuses. In Belgium, pediatric thymus tissue was obtained from children undergoing cardiac surgery. The pediatric thymus donors included in the study ranged in age from about 1 to 12 years. Thymic cell suspensions were made from fetal and post-natal thymuses as previously described. NonVgamma9Vdelta2 thymocytes were sorted as CD3+ gammadeltaTCR+ cells that did not have the Vgamma9+Vdelta2+ phenotype. Cells were sorted on a FACS Aria III cell sorter (BD Biosciences).

The run used an Illumina MiSeq. The published analysis was carried out like this. To analyze publicity, the Vgamma9Vdelta2 and nonVgamma9Vdelta2 bulk CDR3 files from each subject were merged so that every subject had one combined repertoire. Using base R and dplyr, CDR3 publicity was scored on a scale from 0 to 19 by checking each amino acid sequence across 9 single-cell datasets and 10 bulk repertoires. TCRdb called clones afresh from the public reads with CATT; identical DNA rows were later merged. Clone size and V and J calls follow TCRdb, not the original study. In all, the sample holds fewer than 2,500 delta-chain clones, and under 30% of those were seen once. The ten largest clones take up about 4.5% of the sample. As a fraction of the sample, this clone is medium-sized (0.01 to 0.1%). Its cognate antigen has yet to be identified. No quality values exist for individual bases; no much larger clone is one base distant.

Overall results and qualifications from the work: Compared with post-natal repertoires, fetal gammadelta thymocyte repertoires were previously reported to be enriched for TRDV2, TRGV8 and TRGV9 usage, low N additions and public CDR3s.

Sequenced input: non-Vgamma9Vdelta2 gamma-delta T cells from the thymus. The cell subset or site label on this specimen signifies: CD3+gammadeltaTCR+ thymocytes not co-expressing Vgamma9 and Vdelta2. Rearrangement joined TRDV1 to TRDJ1; 10 nucleotides in the junction match TRDD3. This clonotype was sampled from a child who underwent cardiac surgery and was recorded as healthy. The nucleotide sequence is TGTGCTCTTGGGGAACTGGCGGCCTCGAGACTGGGGGATTGTAAGGGAACTAAACTCATCTTT. This yields the protein CALGELAASRLGDCKGTKLIF.